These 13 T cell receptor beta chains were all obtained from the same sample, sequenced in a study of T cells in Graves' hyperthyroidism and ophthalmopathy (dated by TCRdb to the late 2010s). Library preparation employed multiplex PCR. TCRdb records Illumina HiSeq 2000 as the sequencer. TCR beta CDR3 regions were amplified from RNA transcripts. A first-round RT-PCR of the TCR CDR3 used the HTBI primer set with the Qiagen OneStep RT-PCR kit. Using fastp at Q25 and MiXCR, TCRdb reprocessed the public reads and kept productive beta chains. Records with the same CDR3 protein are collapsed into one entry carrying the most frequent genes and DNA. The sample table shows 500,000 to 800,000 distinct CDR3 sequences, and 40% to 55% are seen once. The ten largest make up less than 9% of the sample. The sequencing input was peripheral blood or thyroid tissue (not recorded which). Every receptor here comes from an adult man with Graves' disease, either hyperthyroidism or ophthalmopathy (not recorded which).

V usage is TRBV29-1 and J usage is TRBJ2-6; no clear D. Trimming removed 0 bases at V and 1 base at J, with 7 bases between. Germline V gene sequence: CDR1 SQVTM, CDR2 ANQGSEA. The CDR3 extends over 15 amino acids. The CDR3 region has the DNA TGCAGCGTTGAAGATATAGGGTCTGGGGCCAACGTCCTGACTTTC. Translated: CSVEDIGSGANVLTF.

The CDR3 bases are TGCAGTGCTGCAGGGGACCCGCGGGGGGGCGAGCAGTACTTC. Translation: CSAAGDPRGGEQYF. This chain joins TRBV20-1 and TRBJ2-7, with TRBD2 matching 9 bases. J lost 6 bases, V lost 5 bases, and 11 bases had no gene match. The CDR3 is made up of 14 amino acids. Germline CDR1 and CDR2: DFQATT and SNEGSKA (reference sequence).

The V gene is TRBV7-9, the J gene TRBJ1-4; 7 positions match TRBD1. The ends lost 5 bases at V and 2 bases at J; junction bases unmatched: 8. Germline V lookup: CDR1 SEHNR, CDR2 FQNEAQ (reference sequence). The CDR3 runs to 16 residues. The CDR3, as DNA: TGTGCCAGCAGCCTAAGATCAGGGGGGACTAATGAAAAACTGTTTTTT. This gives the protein CASSLRSGGTNEKLFF. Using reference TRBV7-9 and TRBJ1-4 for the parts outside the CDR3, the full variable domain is DTGVSQNPRHKITKRGQNVTFRCDPISEHNRLYWYRQTLGQGPEFLTYFQNEAQLEKSRLLSDRFSAERPKGSFSTLEIQRTEQGDSAMYLCASSLRSGGTNEKLFFGSGTQLSVL.

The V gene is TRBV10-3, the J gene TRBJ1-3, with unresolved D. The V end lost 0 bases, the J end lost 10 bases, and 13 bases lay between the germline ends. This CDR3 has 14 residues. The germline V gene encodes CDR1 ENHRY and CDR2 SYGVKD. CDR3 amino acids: CAISESRLGETIYF. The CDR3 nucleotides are TGTGCCATCAGTGAGTCGCGGCTTGGGGAGACCATATATTTT.

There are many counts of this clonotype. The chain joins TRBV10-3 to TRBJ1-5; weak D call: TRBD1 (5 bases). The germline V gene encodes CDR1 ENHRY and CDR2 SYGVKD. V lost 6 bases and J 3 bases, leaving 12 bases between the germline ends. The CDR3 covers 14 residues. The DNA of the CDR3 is TGTGCCATCAGGGGGGACGGAAACAATCAGCCCCAGCATTTT. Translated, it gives CAIRGDGNNQPQHF.

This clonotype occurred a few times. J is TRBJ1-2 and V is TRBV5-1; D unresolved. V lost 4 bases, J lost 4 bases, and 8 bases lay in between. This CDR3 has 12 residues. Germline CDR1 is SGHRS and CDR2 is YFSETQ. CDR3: CASSRESYGYTF. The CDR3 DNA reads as TGCGCCAGCAGCCGGGAGTCCTATGGCTACACCTTC.

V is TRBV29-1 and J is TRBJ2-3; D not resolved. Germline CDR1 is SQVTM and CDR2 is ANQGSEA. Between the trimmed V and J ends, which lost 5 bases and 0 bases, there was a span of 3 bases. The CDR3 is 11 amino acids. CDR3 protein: CSVSSTDTQYF. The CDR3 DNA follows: TGCAGCGTTTCTAGCACAGATACGCAGTATTTT.

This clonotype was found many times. CDR3 protein: CSVEVLVAGDTGELFF. The CDR3 nucleotides are TGCAGCGTTGAAGTGTTGGTAGCGGGGGACACCGGGGAGCTGTTTTTT. This chain links TRBV29-1 with TRBJ2-2, with TRBD2 identical over 9 bases. This CDR3 spans 16 amino acids. From germline, CDR1 is SQVTM and CDR2 ANQGSEA. The V segment lost 1 base and the J segment 3 bases; nucleotides outside the gene matches: 6.

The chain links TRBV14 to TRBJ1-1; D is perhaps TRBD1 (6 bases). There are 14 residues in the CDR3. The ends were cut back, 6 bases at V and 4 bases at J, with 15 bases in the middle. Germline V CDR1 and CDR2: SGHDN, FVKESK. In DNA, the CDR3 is TGTGCCAGCAGTAACAGGGAGCTCTCCACTGAAGCTTTCTTT. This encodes CASSNRELSTEAFF. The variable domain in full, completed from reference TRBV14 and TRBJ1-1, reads EAGVTQFPSHSVIEKGQTVTLRCDPISGHDNLYWYRRVMGKEIKFLLHFVKESKQDESGMPNNRFLAERTGGTYSTLKVQPAELEDSGVYFCASSNRELSTEAFFGQGTRLTVV.

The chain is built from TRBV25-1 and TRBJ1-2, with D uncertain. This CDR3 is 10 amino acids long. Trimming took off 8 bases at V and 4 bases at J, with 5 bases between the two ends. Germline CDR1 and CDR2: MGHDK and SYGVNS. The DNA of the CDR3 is TGTGCCAGCTGGTCCTATGGCTACACCTTC. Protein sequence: CASWSYGYTF.

The CDR3 loop is CSQDPGHTYGYTF. CDR3 coding DNA: TGCAGCCAAGATCCGGGACACACGTATGGCTACACCTTC. The gene calls are TRBV29-1 and TRBJ1-2; tentatively, D is TRBD1 (6 bases). CDR3 size: 13 residues. Trimming shortened V by 8 bases and J by 5 bases, and 18 bases separated the two germline ends. Germline V gene data show CDR1 as SQVTM and CDR2 as ANQGSEA.

CDR3 loop: CASSLGSWTTISYEQYF. CDR3 coding DNA: TGTGCCAGCAGCTTAGGTTCCTGGACTACCATATCCTACGAGCAGTACTTC. The chain recombines TRBV11-1 with TRBJ2-7, with TRBD2 as a possible D gene (6 bases). V was shortened by 1 base and J by 1 base, with 17 bases between the two germline ends. The CDR3 has 17 amino acids. CDR1 and CDR2 from the germline V gene are SGHAT and FQDESV (reference sequence). Full variable domain (remainder filled in from reference TRBV11-1 and TRBJ2-7): EAEVAQSPRYKITEKSQAVAFWCDPISGHATLYWYRQILGQGPELLVQFQDESVVDDSQLPKDRFSAERLKGVDSTLKIQPAELGDSAMYLCASSLGSWTTISYEQYFGPGTRLTVT.

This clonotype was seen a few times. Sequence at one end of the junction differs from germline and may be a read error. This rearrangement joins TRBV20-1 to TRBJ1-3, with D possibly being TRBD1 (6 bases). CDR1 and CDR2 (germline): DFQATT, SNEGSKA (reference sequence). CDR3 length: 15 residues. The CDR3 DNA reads TGCAGTGCTAGAGATGGTCGGGGGGCTGGGAACACCATATATTTT. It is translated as CSARDGRGAGNTIYF.